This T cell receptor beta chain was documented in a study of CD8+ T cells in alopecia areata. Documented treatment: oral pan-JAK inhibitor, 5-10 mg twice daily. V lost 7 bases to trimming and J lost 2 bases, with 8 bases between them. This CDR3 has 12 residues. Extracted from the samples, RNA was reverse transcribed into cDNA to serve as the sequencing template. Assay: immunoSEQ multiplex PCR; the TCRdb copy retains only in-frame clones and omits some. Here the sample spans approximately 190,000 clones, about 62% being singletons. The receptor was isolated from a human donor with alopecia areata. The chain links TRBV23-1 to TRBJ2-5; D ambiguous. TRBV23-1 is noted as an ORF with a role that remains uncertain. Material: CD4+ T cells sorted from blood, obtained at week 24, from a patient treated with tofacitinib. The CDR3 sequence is CASMPLQETQYF. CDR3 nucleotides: TGCGCCAGCATGCCACTTCAAGAGACCCAGTACTTC.